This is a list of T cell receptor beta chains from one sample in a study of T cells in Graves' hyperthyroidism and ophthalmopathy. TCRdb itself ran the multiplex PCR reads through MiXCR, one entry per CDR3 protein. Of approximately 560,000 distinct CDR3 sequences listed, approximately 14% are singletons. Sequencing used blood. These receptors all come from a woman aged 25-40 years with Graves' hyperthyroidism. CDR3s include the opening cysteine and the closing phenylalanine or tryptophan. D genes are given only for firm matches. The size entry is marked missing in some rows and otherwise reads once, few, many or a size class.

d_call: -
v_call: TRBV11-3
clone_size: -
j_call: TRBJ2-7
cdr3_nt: TGTGCCAGCAGCTTGGGGGCAGGTGAGGGGTACGAGCAGTACTTC
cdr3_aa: CASSLGAGEGYEQYF

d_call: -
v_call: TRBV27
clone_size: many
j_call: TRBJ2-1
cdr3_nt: TGTGCCAGCAGCGCCAGGGCTACGGGACTCAATGAGCAGTTCTTC
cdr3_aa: CASSARATGLNEQFF

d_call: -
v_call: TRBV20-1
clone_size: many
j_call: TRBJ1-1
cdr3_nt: TGCAGTGCTAGAGATTTAGACAGCATGAACACTGAAGCTTTCTTT
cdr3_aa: CSARDLDSMNTEAFF

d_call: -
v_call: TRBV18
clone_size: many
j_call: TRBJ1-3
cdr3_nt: TGTGCCAGCTCACCACCCGGCCCAGCGGGAAACACCATATATTTT
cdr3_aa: CASSPPGPAGNTIYF

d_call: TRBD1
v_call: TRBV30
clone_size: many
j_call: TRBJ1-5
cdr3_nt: TGTGCCTGGAGCCGACGGACAGGAAACCTCAATCAGCCCCAGCATTTT
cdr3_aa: CAWSRRTGNLNQPQHF

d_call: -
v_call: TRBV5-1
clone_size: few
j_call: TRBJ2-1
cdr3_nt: TGCGCCAGCAGCAGGGACATTGAGCAGTTCTTC
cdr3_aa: CASSRDIEQFF

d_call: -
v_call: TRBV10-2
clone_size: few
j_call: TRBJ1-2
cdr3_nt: TGCGCCAGCAGAGGGGGGAGAAGTAGGACTAACTATGGCTACACCTTC
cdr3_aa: CASRGGRSRTNYGYTF

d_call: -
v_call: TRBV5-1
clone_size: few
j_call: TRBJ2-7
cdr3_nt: TGCGCCAGCAGCTTGGGTCCACTAACTGGACAGACTTCCTACGAGCAGTACTTC
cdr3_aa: CASSLGPLTGQTSYEQYF

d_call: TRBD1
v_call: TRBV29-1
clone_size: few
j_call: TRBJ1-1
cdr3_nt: TGCAGCGTTGTCAGGGGGAATGTGTTCACTGAAGCTTTCTTT
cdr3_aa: CSVVRGNVFTEAFF

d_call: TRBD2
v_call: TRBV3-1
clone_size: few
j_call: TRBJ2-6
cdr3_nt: TGTGCCAGCAGCCCGAGGACTAGCGGTCGATTGGGGGCCAACGTCCTGACTTTC
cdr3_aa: CASSPRTSGRLGANVLTF

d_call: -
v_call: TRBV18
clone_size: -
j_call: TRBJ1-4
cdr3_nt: TGTGCCAGCTCACCACGAATGGGGGCTATAGGTGAAAAACTGTTTTTT
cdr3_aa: CASSPRMGAIGEKLFF

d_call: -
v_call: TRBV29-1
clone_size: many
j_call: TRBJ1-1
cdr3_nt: TGCAGCGTTGCTCGGGCTTCGACGGACACTGAAGCTTTCTTT
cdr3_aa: CSVARASTDTEAFF

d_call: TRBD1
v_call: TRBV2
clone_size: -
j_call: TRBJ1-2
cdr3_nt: TGTGCCAGCAGTGATTGGGACAGCTATGGCTACACCTTC
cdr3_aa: CASSDWDSYGYTF

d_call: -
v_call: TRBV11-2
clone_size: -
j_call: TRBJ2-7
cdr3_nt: TGTGCCAGCAGCTTAGAAAGGAACGAGCAGTACTTC
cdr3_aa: CASSLERNEQYF

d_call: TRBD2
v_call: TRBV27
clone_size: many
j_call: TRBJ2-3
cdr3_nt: TGTGCCAGCAGTCCCGGACTAGTTGCTACGCAGTATTTT
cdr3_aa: CASSPGLVATQYF

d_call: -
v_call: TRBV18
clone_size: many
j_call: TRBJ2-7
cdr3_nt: TGTGCCAGCTCACCCTCAGGCCACGAGCAGTACTTC
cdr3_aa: CASSPSGHEQYF